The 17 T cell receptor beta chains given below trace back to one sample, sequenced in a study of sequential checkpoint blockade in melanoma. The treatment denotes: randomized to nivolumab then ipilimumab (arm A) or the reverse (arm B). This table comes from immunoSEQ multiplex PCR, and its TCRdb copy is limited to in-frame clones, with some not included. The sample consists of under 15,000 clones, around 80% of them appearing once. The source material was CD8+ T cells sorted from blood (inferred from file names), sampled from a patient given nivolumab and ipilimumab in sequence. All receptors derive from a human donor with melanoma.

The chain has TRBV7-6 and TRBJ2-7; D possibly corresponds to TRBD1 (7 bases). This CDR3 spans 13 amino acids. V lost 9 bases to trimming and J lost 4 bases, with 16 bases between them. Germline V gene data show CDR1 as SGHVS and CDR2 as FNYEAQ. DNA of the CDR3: TGTGCCAGTTCAGGGGGGCGCGGGTACGAGCAGTACTTC. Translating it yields CASSGGRGYEQYF.

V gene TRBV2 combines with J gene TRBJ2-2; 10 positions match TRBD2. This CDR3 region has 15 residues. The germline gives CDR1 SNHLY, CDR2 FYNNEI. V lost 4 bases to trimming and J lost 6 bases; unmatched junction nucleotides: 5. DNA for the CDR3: TGTGCCAGCAGTGGAGCGGGGGGGCCTCCCGGGGAGCTGTTTTTT. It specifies CASSGAGGPPGELFF.

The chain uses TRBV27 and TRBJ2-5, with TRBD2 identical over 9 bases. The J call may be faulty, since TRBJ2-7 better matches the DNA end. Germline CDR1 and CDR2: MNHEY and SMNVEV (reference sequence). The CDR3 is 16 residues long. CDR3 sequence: CASSRRGAGGTYEQYF. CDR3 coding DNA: TGTGCCAGCAGCAGGCGGGGGGCGGGGGGGACCTACGAGCAGTACTTC.

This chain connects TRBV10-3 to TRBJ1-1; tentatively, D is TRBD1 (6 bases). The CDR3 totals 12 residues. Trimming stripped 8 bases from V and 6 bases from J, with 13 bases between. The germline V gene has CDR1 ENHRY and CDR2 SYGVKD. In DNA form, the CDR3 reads TGTGCCATCGGTTACAGGGCGGCTGAAGCTTTCTTT. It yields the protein CAIGYRAAEAFF.

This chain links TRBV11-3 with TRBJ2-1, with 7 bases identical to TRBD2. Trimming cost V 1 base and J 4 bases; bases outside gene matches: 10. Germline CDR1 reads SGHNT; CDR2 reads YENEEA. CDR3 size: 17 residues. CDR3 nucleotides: TGTGCCAGCAGCTTAGGAGGGCGGGCGGGAGCTTACAATGAGCAGTTCTTC. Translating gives CASSLGGRAGAYNEQFF.

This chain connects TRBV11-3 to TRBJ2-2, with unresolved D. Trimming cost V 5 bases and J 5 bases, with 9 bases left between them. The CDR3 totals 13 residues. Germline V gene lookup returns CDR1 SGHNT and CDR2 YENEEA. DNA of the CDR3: TGTGCCAGCAGCCTCCCCTTGACCGGGGAGCTGTTTTTT. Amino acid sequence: CASSLPLTGELFF.

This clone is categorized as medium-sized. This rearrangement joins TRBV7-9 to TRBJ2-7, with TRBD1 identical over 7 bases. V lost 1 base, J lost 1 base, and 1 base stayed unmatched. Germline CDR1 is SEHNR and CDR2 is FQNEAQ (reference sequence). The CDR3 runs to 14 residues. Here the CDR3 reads CASSLGDSSYEQYF. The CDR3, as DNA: TGTGCCAGCAGCTTAGGGGACAGTTCCTACGAGCAGTACTTC.

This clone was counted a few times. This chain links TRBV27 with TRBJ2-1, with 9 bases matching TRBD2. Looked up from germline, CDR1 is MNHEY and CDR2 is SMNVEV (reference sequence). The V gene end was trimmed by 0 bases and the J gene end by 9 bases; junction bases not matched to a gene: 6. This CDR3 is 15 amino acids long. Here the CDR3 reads CASSLSGLARLEQFF. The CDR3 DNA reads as TGTGCCAGCAGTTTATCGGGACTAGCTCGACTTGAGCAGTTCTTC.

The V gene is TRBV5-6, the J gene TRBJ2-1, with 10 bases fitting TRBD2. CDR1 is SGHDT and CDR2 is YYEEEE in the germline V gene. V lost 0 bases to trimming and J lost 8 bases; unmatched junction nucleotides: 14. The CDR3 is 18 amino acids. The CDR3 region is CASSLGLEAGGWGDEQFF. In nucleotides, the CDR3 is TGTGCCAGCAGCTTGGGGTTGGAAGCGGGAGGGTGGGGCGATGAGCAGTTCTTC. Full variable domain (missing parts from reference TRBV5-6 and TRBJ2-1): DAGVTQSPTHLIKTRGQQVTLRCSPKSGHDTVSWYQQALGQGPQFIFQYYEEEERQRGNFPDRFSGHQFPNYSSELNVNALLLGDSALYLCASSLGLEAGGWGDEQFFGPGTRLTVL.

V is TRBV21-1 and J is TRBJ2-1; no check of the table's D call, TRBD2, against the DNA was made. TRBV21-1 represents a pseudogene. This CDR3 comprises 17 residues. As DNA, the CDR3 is TGTGCCAGCAGCAAAGTCGGGGAGGACTCTTACTTGGGAGTGCAGTTCTTC. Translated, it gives CASSKVGEDSYLGVQFF.

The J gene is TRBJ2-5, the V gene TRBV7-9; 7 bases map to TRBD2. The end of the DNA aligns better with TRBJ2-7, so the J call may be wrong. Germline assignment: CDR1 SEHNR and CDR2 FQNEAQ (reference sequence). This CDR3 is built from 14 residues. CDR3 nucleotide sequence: TGTGCCAGCAGCTTAGGAGGGAGGGCCTACGAGCAGTACTTC. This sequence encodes CASSLGGRAYEQYF.

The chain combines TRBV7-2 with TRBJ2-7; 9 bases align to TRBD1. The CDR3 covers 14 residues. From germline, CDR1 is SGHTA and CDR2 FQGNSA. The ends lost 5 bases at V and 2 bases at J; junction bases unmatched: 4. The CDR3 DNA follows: TGTGCCAGCAGCGGGCGGGACAGGGCCTACGAGCAGTACTTC. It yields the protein CASSGRDRAYEQYF.

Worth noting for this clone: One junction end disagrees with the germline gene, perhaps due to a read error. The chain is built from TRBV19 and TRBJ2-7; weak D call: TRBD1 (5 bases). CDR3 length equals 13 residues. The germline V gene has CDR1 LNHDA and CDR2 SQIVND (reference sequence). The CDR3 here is CASSIWGSNEQYF. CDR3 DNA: TGTGCCAGTAGTATATGGGGCTCCAACGAGCAGTACTTC.

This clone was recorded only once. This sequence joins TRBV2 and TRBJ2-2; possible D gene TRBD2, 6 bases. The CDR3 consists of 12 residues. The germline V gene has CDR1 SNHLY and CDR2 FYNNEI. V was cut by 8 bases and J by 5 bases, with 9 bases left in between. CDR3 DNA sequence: TGTGCCAGCCTAGGAGGGACCGGGGAGCTGTTTTTT. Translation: CASLGGTGELFF.

The CDR3 sequence is CASSLMGRGAKNIQYF. The CDR3 coding sequence is TGTGCCAGCAGTTTAATGGGGCGGGGAGCCAAAAACATTCAGTACTTC. The J gene is TRBJ2-4, the V gene TRBV27; D might be TRBD2 (6 bases). Trimming pared 2 bases from V and 0 bases from J, leaving 11 bases between. Germline-derived CDR1 and CDR2 are MNHEY and SMNVEV (reference sequence). CDR3 length equals 16 residues.

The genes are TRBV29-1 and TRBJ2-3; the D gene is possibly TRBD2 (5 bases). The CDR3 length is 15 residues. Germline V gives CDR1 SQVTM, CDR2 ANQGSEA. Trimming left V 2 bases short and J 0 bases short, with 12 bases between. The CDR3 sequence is CSVEKGASSTDTQYF. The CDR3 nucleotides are TGCAGCGTTGAAAAGGGAGCCTCTAGCACAGATACGCAGTATTTT.

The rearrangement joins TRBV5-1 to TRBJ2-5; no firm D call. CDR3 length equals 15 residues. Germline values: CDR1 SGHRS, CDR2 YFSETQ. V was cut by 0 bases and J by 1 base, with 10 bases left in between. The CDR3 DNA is TGCGCCAGCAGCTTGGACCTTGGGCTCCAAGAGACCCAGTACTTC. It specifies CASSLDLGLQETQYF.